This T cell receptor beta chain originates from a study of cytomegalovirus exposure and HLA in healthy donors. Per the germline V gene, CDR1 is SGHTA and CDR2 is FQGNSA. The V gene lost 5 bases and the J gene lost 2 bases, with 13 bases spanning the gap. The CDR3 runs 14 residues. PCR primers comprised 60 Vbeta and 13 Jbeta primers. Method: immunoSEQ multiplex PCR; TCRdb's copy keeps in-frame clones and lacks some. The top ten hold under 2% of the sample, which has approximately 150,000 clones, more than 65% seen once. Sequencing was performed on PBMCs. This clonotype originated in a woman aged 25 to 45 in good health and CMV-seronegative. The gene calls are TRBV7-2 and TRBJ2-7, with a weak D call TRBD2 (6 bases). The CDR3 is CASSRRGPAYEQYF. The CDR3, as DNA: TGTGCCAGCAGCCGGCGGGGACCAGCCTACGAGCAGTACTTC.